The T cell receptor (beta chain) under discussion was sequenced for a study of shared clonotypes between healthy human individuals. Only in-frame clones appear in the TCRdb table, and some are missing; sequencing was by immunoSEQ multiplex PCR. The sample has more than 150,000 clones, about 93% seen once. This clone was observed a single time. Germline and junction disagree at one end, which may indicate a read error. The CDR3 loop spans 16 amino acids. Germline CDR1 SEHNR, CDR2 FQNEAQ (reference sequence). The J gene is TRBJ2-7, the V gene TRBV7-9; weak D call: TRBD2 (6 bases). This clonotype was sampled from a woman aged 25 to 39 in good health. What was sequenced was naive CD4+ T cells sorted from blood. Regarding subset: CD45RA+ positively selected. The CDR3 reads CASSLSGREKPYEQHF. CDR3 coding DNA: TGTGCCAGCAGCTTATCAGGCCGGGAGAAACCCTACGAGCAGCACTTC.